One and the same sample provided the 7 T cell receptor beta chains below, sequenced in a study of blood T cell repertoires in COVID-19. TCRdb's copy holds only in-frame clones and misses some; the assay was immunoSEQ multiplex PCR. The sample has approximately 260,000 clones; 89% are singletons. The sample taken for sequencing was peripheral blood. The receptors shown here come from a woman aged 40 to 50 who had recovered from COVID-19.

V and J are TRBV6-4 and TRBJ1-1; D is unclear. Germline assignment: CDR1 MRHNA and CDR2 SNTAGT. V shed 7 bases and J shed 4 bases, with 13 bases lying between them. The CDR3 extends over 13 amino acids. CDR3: CASTLNVGTEAFF. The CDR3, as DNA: TGTGCCAGCACCCTAAATGTCGGCACTGAAGCTTTCTTT.

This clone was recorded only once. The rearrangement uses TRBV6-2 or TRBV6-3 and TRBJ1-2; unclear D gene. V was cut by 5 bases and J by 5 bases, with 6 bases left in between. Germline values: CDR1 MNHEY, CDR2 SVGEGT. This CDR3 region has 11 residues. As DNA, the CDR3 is TGTGCCAGCAGTAATACTTATGGCTACACCTTC. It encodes CASSNTYGYTF.

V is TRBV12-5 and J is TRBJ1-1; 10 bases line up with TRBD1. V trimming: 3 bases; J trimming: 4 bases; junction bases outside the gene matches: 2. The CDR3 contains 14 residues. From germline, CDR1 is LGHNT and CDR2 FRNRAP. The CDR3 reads CASGLRTGGTEAFF. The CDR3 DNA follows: TGTGCTAGTGGTTTACGGACAGGGGGCACTGAAGCTTTCTTT.

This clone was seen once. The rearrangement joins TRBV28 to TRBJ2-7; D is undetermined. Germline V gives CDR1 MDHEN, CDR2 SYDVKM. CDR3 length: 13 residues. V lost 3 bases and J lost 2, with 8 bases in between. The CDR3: CASSLQAPYEQYF. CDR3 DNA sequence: TGTGCCAGCAGTTTGCAGGCTCCCTACGAGCAGTACTTC.

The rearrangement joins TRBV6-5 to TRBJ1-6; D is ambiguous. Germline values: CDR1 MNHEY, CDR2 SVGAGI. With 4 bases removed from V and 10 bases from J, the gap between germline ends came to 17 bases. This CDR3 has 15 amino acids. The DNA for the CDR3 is TGTGCCAGCAGTTTCCTGACTGCGGAGGAGTCACCCCTCCACTTT. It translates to CASSFLTAEESPLHF.

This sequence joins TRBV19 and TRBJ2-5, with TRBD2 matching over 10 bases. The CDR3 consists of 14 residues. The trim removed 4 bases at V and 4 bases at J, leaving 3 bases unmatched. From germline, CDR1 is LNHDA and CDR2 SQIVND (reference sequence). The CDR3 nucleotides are TGTGCCAGTAGTAATAGACTAGCGGGAGAGACCCAGTACTTC. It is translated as CASSNRLAGETQYF. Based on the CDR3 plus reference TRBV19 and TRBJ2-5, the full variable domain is DGGITQSPKYLFRKEGQNVTLSCEQNLNHDAMYWYRQDPGQGLRLIYYSQIVNDFQKGDIAEGYSVSREKKESFPLTVTSAQKNPTAFYLCASSNRLAGETQYFGPGTRLLVL.

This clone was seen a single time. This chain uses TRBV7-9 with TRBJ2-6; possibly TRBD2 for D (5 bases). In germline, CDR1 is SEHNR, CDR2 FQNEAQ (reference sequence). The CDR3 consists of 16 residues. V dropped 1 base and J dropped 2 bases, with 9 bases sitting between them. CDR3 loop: CASSLEQRAGANVLTF. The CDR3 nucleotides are TGTGCCAGCAGCTTAGAACAGAGGGCTGGGGCCAACGTCCTGACTTTC.